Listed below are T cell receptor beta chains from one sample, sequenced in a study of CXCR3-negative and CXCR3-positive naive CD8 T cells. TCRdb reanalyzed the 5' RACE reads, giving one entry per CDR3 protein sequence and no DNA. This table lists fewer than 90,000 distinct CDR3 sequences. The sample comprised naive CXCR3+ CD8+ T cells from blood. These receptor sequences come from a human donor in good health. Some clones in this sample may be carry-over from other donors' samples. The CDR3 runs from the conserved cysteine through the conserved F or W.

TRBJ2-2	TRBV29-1	CSVESRAGYTGELFF
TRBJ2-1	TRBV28	CASSLTGVYGEQFF
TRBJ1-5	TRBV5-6	CASSLTGADNQPQHF
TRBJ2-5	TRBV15	CATSRDWGSVETQYF
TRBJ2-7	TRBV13	CASSSLTGSRTYEQYF
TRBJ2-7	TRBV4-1	CASSQYPGLDSYEQYF
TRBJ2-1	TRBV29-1	CSVPGTLGSQFF
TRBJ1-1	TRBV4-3	CASSQEGQPLNTEAFF
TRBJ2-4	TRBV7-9	CASSLVRQTAKNIQYF
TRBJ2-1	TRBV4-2	CASSQVVDEQFF
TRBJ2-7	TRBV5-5	CASSLPDRGPLSYEQYF
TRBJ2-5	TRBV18	CASSPPDREETQYF
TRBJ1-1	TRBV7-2	CASSLGQTGRTEAFF
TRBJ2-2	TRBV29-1	CSSGQENTGELFF
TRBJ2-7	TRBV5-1	CASSDPWGPDEQYF
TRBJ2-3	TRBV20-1	CSAVGTIDTQYF
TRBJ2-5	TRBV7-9	CASSLSPLNQETQYF
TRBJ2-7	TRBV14	CASSHWDRGSYEQYF
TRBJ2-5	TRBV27	CASSPWGEETQYF
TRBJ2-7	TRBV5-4	CASSFDGFYEQYF